This T cell receptor (beta chain) was profiled in a study of T cells in Graves' hyperthyroidism and ophthalmopathy (dated by TCRdb to about 2019). Some background on the complete study: Peripheral blood samples were taken at the time of initial diagnosis, prior to any treatment. Prospective prediction of ophthalmopathy was tested in an independent validation cohort consisting of about 19 hyperthyroidism patients and around 16 patients who later progressed to ophthalmopathy. A discovery cohort of roughly 96 patients, roughly 40 with Graves' ophthalmopathy and about 58 with stable Graves' hyperthyroidism, was used to find distinguishing TCR V-J signatures. Once sampling was done, hyperthyroidism patients were given methimazole at a starting dose of 30 mg daily, whereas ophthalmopathy patients were given high-dose intravenous methylprednisolone. In several Graves' hyperthyroidism patients, the study also compared T-cell repertoires from thyroid tissue with T-cell repertoires from blood. The approximately 97 discovery patients were randomly divided into training and test sets at a 7:3 ratio. The paper describes TCR Vbeta CDR3 sequencing of some 130 peripheral blood samples, made up of some 42 ophthalmopathy patients, more than 70 hyperthyroidism patients and 17 progressor patients.

Stable Graves' hyperthyroidism was defined as the absence of progression to ophthalmopathy over 18 months of follow-up. The hyperthyroidism patients were between 18 and 65 years old and newly diagnosed, with a disease duration of less than 2 months. Exclusion was applied to patients with uncontrolled infections, other autoimmune diseases, pregnancy or lactation. Diagnoses were based on clinical symptoms, serum thyroxine and TRAb, thyroid ultrasound and orbital computed tomography. PBMCs were isolated from approximately 10 ml of fresh peripheral blood by Ficoll-Paque density gradient centrifugation. Total RNA was extracted using Trizol reagent, and RNA quality was assessed on an Agilent 2100 Bioanalyzer. What the research found in general, with its limitations: In cross-validation, a model built on a 13 V-J signature told ophthalmopathy apart from stable hyperthyroidism with approximately 90% sensitivity and approximately 81% specificity, and in testing the same model reached 80%/75%. Sample size was not statistically predetermined, and blinding of investigators to group allocation was not performed. In validation, progression to ophthalmopathy was predicted by the model with more than 65% sensitivity and roughly 76% specificity, a median of about 6.4 months before onset. Blood samples also contained most of the expanded thyroid clonotypes (frequency above 0.001), which suggests that blood repertoires may reflect thyroid immune responses.

The TCR beta CDR3 regions were amplified from RNA transcripts. For the first round of RT-PCR on the TCR CDR3, the HTBI primer set was used together with the Qiagen OneStep RT-PCR kit. The libraries were constructed in a second round of multiplex PCR and then size-selected and purified. Libraries were sequenced paired-end with 100 bp reads on an Illumina HiSeq2000. The published analysis was carried out like this. Raw data were processed with SOAPnuke, discarding reads with adapters, uncalled bases, mean Phred below 15, or no exact constant-primer or identifier match. COPE v1.2.5 was used to merge the high-quality paired reads, and each unique nucleotide sequence was defined as a clonotype. MiTCR v1.1 was used to align clonotypes to the IMGT TRBV, TRBD and TRBJ reference segments. Analysis was restricted to V-J combinations with a frequency above 0.0001, which covered 98% to 99.2% of repertoires. A TCS score was defined as the ratio of F50 (clonal expansion) to E x V (chaos), with BLOSUM62-based TCRdist applied between CDR3 peptides within each V-J. Welch's t-statistics and random forest reduced roughly 530 V-J features to some 14, which were used in a naive Bayes classifier (R e1071). TCRdb applied fastp at Q25 and MiXCR to the public reads, then kept only in-frame beta chains. Duplicate CDR3 protein sequences are folded into a single record with the most common DNA and genes. TCRdb, not the authors, supplied the V and J calls. The sample table shows around 300,000 distinct CDR3 sequences, and about 13% are seen once. The top ten clonotypes cover roughly 7.7% of the sample.

This clonotype has ten or more counts. Which antigen it targets is not known. Qualities for individual bases were not recorded, and no much larger clone is one base off. The germline V gene (reference sequence) yields DFQATT for CDR1 and SNEGSKA for CDR2. Taken from cysteine to phenylalanine, the CDR3 has 15 residues. Of all the DNA, just the CDR3 is kept, 45 bases in frame from base 1. At the junction V is shortened by 5 bases and J by 4 bases, with 21 bases in between. Sequenced sample: blood. This clonotype originated in a woman between 40 and 55 years old with Graves' hyperthyroidism. The rearrangement joined TRBV20-1 to TRBJ2-7; a tentative D match to TRBD1 spans 5 bases. The DNA sequence is TGCAGTGCTCTACCCGGTGCCAGGGCAGCGTACGAGCAGTACTTC. This yields the protein CSALPGARAAYEQYF.